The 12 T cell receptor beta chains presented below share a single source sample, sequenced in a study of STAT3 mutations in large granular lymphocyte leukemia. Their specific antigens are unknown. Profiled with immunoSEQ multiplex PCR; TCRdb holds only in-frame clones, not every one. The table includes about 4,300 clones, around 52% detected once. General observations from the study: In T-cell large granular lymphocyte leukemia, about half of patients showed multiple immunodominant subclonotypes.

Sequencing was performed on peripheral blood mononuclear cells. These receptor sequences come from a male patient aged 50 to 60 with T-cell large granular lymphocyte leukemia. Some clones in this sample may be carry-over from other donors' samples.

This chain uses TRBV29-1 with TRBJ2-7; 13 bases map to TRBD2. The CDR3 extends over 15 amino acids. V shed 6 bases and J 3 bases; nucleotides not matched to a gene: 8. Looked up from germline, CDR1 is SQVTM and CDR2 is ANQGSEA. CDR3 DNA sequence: TGCAGCGTCGCCACCGGGACTAGCGGGATCTACGAGCAGTACTTC. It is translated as CSVATGTSGIYEQYF.

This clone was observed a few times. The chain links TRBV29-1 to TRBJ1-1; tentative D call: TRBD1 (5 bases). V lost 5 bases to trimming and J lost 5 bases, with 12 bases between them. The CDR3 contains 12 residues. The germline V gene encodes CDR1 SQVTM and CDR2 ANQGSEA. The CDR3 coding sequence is TGCAGCGTTTCCGGGGGACCGACTGAAGCTTTCTTT. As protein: CSVSGGPTEAFF.

The CDR3, as DNA: TGCAGCGTTAAAACAGAAACATCTTACGAGCAGTACTTC. Translation: CSVKTETSYEQYF. V gene TRBV29-1 combines with J gene TRBJ2-7; unclear D gene. The germline V gene encodes CDR1 SQVTM and CDR2 ANQGSEA. The V and J ends lost 5 bases and 4 bases respectively, with 15 bases between them. This CDR3 has 13 residues.

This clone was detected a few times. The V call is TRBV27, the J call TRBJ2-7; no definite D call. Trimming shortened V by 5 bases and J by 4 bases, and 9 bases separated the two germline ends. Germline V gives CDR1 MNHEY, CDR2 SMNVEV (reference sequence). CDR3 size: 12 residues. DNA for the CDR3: TGTGCCAGCAGTAATCCCGGTTACGAGCAGTACTTC. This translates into CASSNPGYEQYF.

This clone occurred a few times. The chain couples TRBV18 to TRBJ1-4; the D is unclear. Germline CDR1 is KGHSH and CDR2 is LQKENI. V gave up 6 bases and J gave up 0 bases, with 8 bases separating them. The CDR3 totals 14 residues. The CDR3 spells CASSQSATNEKLFF. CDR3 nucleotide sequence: TGTGCCAGCTCCCAATCTGCAACTAATGAAAAACTGTTTTTT.

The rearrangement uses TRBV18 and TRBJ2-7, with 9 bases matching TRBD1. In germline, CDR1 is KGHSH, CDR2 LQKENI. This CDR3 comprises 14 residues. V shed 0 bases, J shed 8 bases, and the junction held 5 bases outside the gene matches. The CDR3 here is CASSPPGQGAQQYF. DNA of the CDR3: TGTGCCAGCTCACCACCGGGACAGGGAGCCCAGCAGTACTTC.

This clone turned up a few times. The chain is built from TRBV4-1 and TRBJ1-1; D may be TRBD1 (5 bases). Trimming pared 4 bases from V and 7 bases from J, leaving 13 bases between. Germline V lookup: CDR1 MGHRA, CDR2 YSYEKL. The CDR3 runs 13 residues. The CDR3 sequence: CASSPGGSGEAFF. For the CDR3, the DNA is TGCGCCAGCAGCCCCGGGGGGTCCGGTGAAGCTTTCTTT.

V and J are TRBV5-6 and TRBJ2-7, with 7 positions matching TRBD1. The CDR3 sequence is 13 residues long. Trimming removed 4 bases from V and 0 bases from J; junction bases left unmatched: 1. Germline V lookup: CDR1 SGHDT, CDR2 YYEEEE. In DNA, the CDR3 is TGTGCCAGCAGCACAGGGGCCTCCTACGAGCAGTACTTC. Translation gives CASSTGASYEQYF.

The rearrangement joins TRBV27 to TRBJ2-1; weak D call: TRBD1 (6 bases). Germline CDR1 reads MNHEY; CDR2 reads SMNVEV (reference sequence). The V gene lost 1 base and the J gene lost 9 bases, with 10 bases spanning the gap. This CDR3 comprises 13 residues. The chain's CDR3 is CASSLLTGPEQFF. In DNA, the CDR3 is TGTGCCAGCAGTTTATTAACAGGGCCTGAGCAGTTCTTC.

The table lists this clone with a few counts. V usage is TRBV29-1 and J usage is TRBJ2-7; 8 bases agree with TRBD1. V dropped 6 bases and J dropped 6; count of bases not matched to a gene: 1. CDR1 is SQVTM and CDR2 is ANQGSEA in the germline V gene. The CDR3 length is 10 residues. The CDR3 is CSVGQVEQYF. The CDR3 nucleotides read TGCAGCGTGGGACAGGTCGAGCAGTACTTC.

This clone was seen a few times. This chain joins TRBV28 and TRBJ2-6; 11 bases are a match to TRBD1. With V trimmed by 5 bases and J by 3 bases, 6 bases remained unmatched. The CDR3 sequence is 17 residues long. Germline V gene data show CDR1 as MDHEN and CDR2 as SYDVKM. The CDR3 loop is CASSPRTGGYGANVLTF. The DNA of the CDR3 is TGTGCCAGCAGTCCCCGGACAGGGGGCTATGGGGCCAACGTCCTGACTTTC.

CDR3 sequence reads: CASTLGAIGANVLTF. DNA of the CDR3: TGTGCCAGCACTTTGGGGGCTATTGGGGCCAACGTCCTGACTTTC. The V and J genes are TRBV6-1 and TRBJ2-6; weak D call: TRBD1 (6 bases). The germline gives CDR1 MNHNS, CDR2 SASEGT. The CDR3 contains 15 residues. V was shortened by 7 bases and J by 3 bases, with 13 bases between the two germline ends.